This passage covers 22 T cell receptor beta chains from one sample sequenced in a study of blood T cell repertoires in COVID-19. Produced via immunoSEQ multiplex PCR; TCRdb's table is partial and in-frame only. The sample lists 400,000 or so clones, about 89% occurring once. Sequencing was carried out using peripheral blood. The receptors shown here come from a woman in her forties with COVID-19, enrolled during active disease.

The V call is TRBV2, the J call TRBJ1-1, with 8 positions matching TRBD1. V lost 6 bases to trimming and J lost 5 bases; unmatched junction nucleotides: 8. Germline V gene data show CDR1 as SNHLY and CDR2 as FYNNEI. The CDR3 is 14 amino acids. The DNA for the CDR3 is TGTGCCAGCAGCCCCTACAGGGGGGAAACTGAAGCTTTCTTT. Amino acids: CASSPYRGETEAFF.

The rearrangement joins TRBV7-9 to TRBJ1-2; no reliable D call. Germline V gene data show CDR1 as SEHNR and CDR2 as FQNEAQ (reference sequence). This CDR3 spans 13 amino acids. The V end was cut by 5 bases, the J end by 6 bases, with 13 bases between. In DNA, the CDR3 is TGTGCCAGCAGCCAATGGACGGGGAATGGCTACACCTTC. Amino acid sequence: CASSQWTGNGYTF.

The chain carries TRBV28 and TRBJ1-2; 7 bases are a match to TRBD1. There are 15 residues in the CDR3. Germline V gives CDR1 MDHEN, CDR2 SYDVKM. V lost 3 bases to trimming and J lost 0 bases; unmatched junction nucleotides: 4. The CDR3 loop is CASSFEGAANYGYTF. CDR3 DNA: TGTGCCAGCAGTTTCGAGGGGGCGGCTAACTATGGCTACACCTTC.

The chain couples TRBV2 to TRBJ1-2; 9 nucleotides align to TRBD1. CDR3 size: 14 residues. Germline V gene sequence: CDR1 SNHLY, CDR2 FYNNEI. V lost 6 bases to trimming and J lost 4 bases; unmatched junction nucleotides: 6. For the CDR3, the DNA is TGTGCCAGCAGGGGACAGGGATGGGGCTATGGCTACACCTTC. It is translated as CASRGQGWGYGYTF.

The chain links TRBV7-2 to TRBJ1-3, with D perhaps matching TRBD1 (6 bases). Trimming took 5 bases from V and 0 from J, leaving 17 bases between them. The CDR3 consists of 17 residues. Germline V CDR1 and CDR2: SGHTA, FQGNSA. CDR3 nucleotides: TGTGCCAGCAGCCAATTTTACAGGGCCAACTCTGGAAACACCATATATTTT. Its protein is CASSQFYRANSGNTIYF.

The chain recombines TRBV30 with TRBJ2-3, with TRBD2 matching 10 bases. The germline V gene encodes CDR1 GTSNPN and CDR2 SVGIG (reference sequence). The CDR3 is 16 amino acids. The ends lost 1 base at V and 8 bases at J; junction bases unmatched: 12. DNA of the CDR3: TGTGCCTGGAGTGGAATTAGCGGGAGGCCCACGGGTACGCAGTATTTT. This gives the protein CAWSGISGRPTGTQYF.

This chain links TRBV29-1 with TRBJ2-2, with D tentatively TRBD1 (5 bases). V was clipped by 0 bases and J by 4 bases, with 9 bases between them. Germline loops: CDR1 SQVTM, CDR2 ANQGSEA. This CDR3 spans 14 amino acids. CDR3: CSVEESRGTGELFF. CDR3 in DNA: TGCAGCGTTGAAGAGTCAAGGGGCACCGGGGAGCTGTTTTTT.

The rearrangement uses TRBV27 and TRBJ2-2; 11 nucleotides line up with TRBD2. The CDR3 has 15 residues. Trimming at V came to 6 bases and at J to 1 base, leaving 1 base not matched to a gene. Germline CDR1 is MNHEY and CDR2 is SMNVEV (reference sequence). This CDR3 is CASRGTSGNTGELFF. CDR3 coding DNA: TGTGCCAGCAGAGGGACTAGCGGGAACACCGGGGAGCTGTTTTTT.

The chain is built from TRBV9 and TRBJ2-3; maybe TRBD2 (6 bases). This CDR3 is 15 amino acids long. CDR1 is SGDLS and CDR2 is YYNGEE in the germline V gene. Between the trimmed V and J ends, which lost 6 bases and 4 bases, there was a span of 18 bases. The CDR3 protein is CASTRESRLADTQYF. For the CDR3, the DNA is TGTGCCAGCACACGGGAATCTCGACTAGCAGATACGCAGTATTTT.

This clone was seen only once. The V and J genes are TRBV4-3 and TRBJ1-1, with D unresolved. Trimming pared 4 bases from V and 1 base from J, leaving 13 bases between. This CDR3 region has 15 residues. CDR1 and CDR2 from the germline V gene are LGHNA and YSLEER. CDR3 region: CASSPYPGTNTEAFF. The CDR3 region has the DNA TGCGCCAGCAGCCCCTATCCGGGAACGAACACTGAAGCTTTCTTT.

In DNA form, the CDR3 reads TGTGCTAGTGGTTTGGGGGCCCAGGGACTCACAATATACAATGAGCAGTTCTTC. Protein: CASGLGAQGLTIYNEQFF. The chain combines TRBV12-5 with TRBJ2-1; possibly TRBD2 for D (6 bases). The CDR3 has 18 amino acids. Trimming removed 1 base at V and 4 bases at J, with 20 bases between. Germline V gives CDR1 LGHNT, CDR2 FRNRAP.

V usage is TRBV6-5 and J usage is TRBJ1-3, with D possibly matching TRBD1 (6 bases). Trimming stripped 6 bases from V and 4 bases from J, with 16 bases between. CDR1 and CDR2 (germline): MNHEY, SVGAGI. The CDR3 is made up of 15 amino acids. The CDR3 loop is CASRTGGAWGNTIYF. The CDR3 DNA reads TGTGCCAGCAGGACGGGGGGGGCGTGGGGAAACACCATATATTTT.

This clone has a single count. CDR3 bases: TGTGCCAGCAGTGAACAGGGATTGGTAGCCACTGAAGCTTTCTTT. This gives the protein CASSEQGLVATEAFF. This chain connects TRBV2 to TRBJ1-1, with D possibly being TRBD1 (5 bases). V was shortened by 2 bases and J by 4 bases, with 14 bases between the two germline ends. The CDR3 has 15 residues. Germline V lookup: CDR1 SNHLY, CDR2 FYNNEI.

Comments on this clone: The sample has other DNA sequences that encode this CDR3 too. This sequence joins TRBV30 and TRBJ1-4; D is unresolved. The V and J ends lost 3 bases and 8 bases respectively, with 13 bases between them. The CDR3 has 13 residues. The germline gives CDR1 GTSNPN, CDR2 SVGIG (reference sequence). The CDR3: CAWRTDRAEKLFF. For the CDR3, the DNA is TGTGCCTGGAGGACCGATAGAGCGGAAAAACTGTTTTTT.

This rearrangement joins TRBV2 to TRBJ1-5; D unclear. V was cut by 2 bases and J by 2 bases, with 10 bases left in between. The length of the CDR3 is 15 residues. Germline CDR1 and CDR2: SNHLY and FYNNEI. For the CDR3, the DNA is TGTGCCAGCAGTGAACAGGTCCGCGGCAATCAGCCCCAGCATTTT. Its protein is CASSEQVRGNQPQHF.

The J gene is TRBJ1-2, the V gene TRBV6-1, with a tentative D call TRBD1 (6 bases). Germline CDR1 reads MNHNS; CDR2 reads SASEGT. CDR3 size: 15 residues. Trimming shortened V by 0 bases and J by 2 bases, and 10 bases separated the two germline ends. The CDR3 nucleotides read TGTGCCAGCAGTGAAGCCTTGGACAGAAACTATGGCTACACCTTC. This sequence encodes CASSEALDRNYGYTF.

The chain joins TRBV12-5 to TRBJ1-2, with 7 bases aligning to TRBD1. This CDR3 spans 14 amino acids. Trimming cost V 6 bases and J 0 bases; bases outside gene matches: 4. Germline loops: CDR1 LGHNT, CDR2 FRNRAP. As DNA, the CDR3 is TGTGCTAGTGGGATACAGGGGTCTAACTATGGCTACACCTTC. It translates to CASGIQGSNYGYTF.

This clone appeared a few times. The rearrangement joins TRBV5-8 to TRBJ2-5, with D maybe TRBD1 (6 bases). This CDR3 is built from 15 residues. The V gene's germline CDR1 is SGHTS and CDR2 YDEGEE. Trimming removed 3 bases at V and 3 bases at J, with 15 bases between. CDR3 DNA: TGTGCCAGCAGCTCTTACACTAAGGGGGAAGAGACCCAGTACTTC. Amino acid sequence: CASSSYTKGEETQYF. The full variable domain, rest sourced from reference TRBV5-8 and TRBJ2-5, is EAGVTQSPTHLIKTRGQQATLRCSPISGHTSVYWYQQALGLGLQFLLWYDEGEERNRGNFPPRFSGRQFPNYSSELNVNALELEDSALYLCASSSYTKGEETQYFGPGTRLLVL.

CDR3 sequence: CASSITRGAGVLYEQYF. In nucleotides, the CDR3 is TGTGCCAGTAGTATTACTCGGGGTGCGGGAGTGCTTTACGAGCAGTACTTC. The chain recombines TRBV19 with TRBJ2-7; TRBD2 aligns across 7 bases. CDR3 length equals 17 residues. Germline V gene data show CDR1 as LNHDA and CDR2 as SQIVND (reference sequence). V trimming: 3 bases; J trimming: 4 bases; junction bases outside the gene matches: 15.

This clone was seen a handful of times. The sample has other DNA sequences that encode this CDR3 too. This chain joins TRBV2 and TRBJ1-6; D not certain. Germline assignment: CDR1 SNHLY and CDR2 FYNNEI. Trimming took 0 bases from V and 6 from J, leaving 6 bases between them. The CDR3 sequence is 14 residues long. In nucleotides, the CDR3 is TGTGCCAGCAGTGAAGCCCGGGTTAATTCACCCCTCCACTTT. Its translation is CASSEARVNSPLHF.

The chain combines TRBV19 with TRBJ1-1; 8 bases line up with TRBD1. The CDR3 consists of 16 residues. V lost 3 bases and J lost 1; bases outside the gene matches: 7. Germline V gives CDR1 LNHDA, CDR2 SQIVND (reference sequence). The CDR3 DNA sequence: TGTGCCAGTAGTATTAGGGCAGGGGGCTCGAACACTGAAGCTTTCTTT. Translation gives CASSIRAGGSNTEAFF.

The chain is built from TRBV19 and TRBJ2-5, with 8 bases fitting TRBD2. After removal of 3 bases from V and 2 bases from J, the junction contained 14 bases not matched to a gene. The CDR3 loop spans 18 amino acids. CDR1 and CDR2 from the germline V gene are LNHDA and SQIVND (reference sequence). The CDR3 protein is CASSIPTSGGAPQETQYF. DNA of the CDR3: TGTGCCAGTAGTATCCCTACTAGCGGAGGGGCCCCGCAAGAGACCCAGTACTTC. Full variable domain (outside the CDR3, taken from reference TRBV19 and TRBJ2-5): DGGITQSPKYLFRKEGQNVTLSCEQNLNHDAMYWYRQDPGQGLRLIYYSQIVNDFQKGDIAEGYSVSREKKESFPLTVTSAQKNPTAFYLCASSIPTSGGAPQETQYFGPGTRLLVL.